These 7 T cell receptor beta chains share one sample of origin, sequenced in a study of blood T cell repertoires in COVID-19. Produced via immunoSEQ multiplex PCR; TCRdb's table is partial and in-frame only. The sample lists 130,000 to 150,000 clones, approximately 80% occurring once. The specimen sequenced was peripheral blood. The origin of the receptors is a man in his 60s with active or convalescent COVID-19.

On this clone itself: This CDR3 is also generated by other DNA sequences in the sample. The V gene is TRBV24-1, the J gene TRBJ2-2; 8 bases align to TRBD1. CDR3 size: 16 residues. Germline CDR1 reads KGHDR; CDR2 reads SFDVKD. J lost 2 bases, V lost 3 bases, and 4 bases had no gene match. The CDR3: CATSDPGTGNTGELFF. Here the CDR3 DNA reads TGTGCCACCAGTGATCCCGGGACAGGTAACACCGGGGAGCTGTTTTTT.

Here the CDR3 reads CASSEAGRYEQYF. In DNA form, the CDR3 reads TGCGCCAGCAGTGAGGCAGGGCGGTACGAGCAGTACTTC. The V and J genes are TRBV10-1 and TRBJ2-7; possibly TRBD1 for D (5 bases). Per the germline V gene, CDR1 is WNHNN and CDR2 is SYGVQD (reference sequence). V gave up 2 bases and J gave up 4 bases, with 9 bases separating them. CDR3 size: 13 residues.

The chain has TRBV6-1 and TRBJ2-5; D might be TRBD2 (6 bases). The CDR3 is 17 residues long. Per the germline V gene, CDR1 is MNHNS and CDR2 is SASEGT. V lost 0 bases to trimming and J lost 7 bases, with 21 bases between them. In nucleotides, the CDR3 is TGTGCCAGCAGTGAAGCCCCGGGAGACAGTCCCCTGGGGACCCAGTACTTC. This encodes CASSEAPGDSPLGTQYF.

This clone was seen only once. The V call is TRBV7-2, the J call TRBJ1-2; 10 nucleotides align to TRBD1. CDR1 and CDR2 (germline): SGHTA, FQGNSA. The CDR3 extends over 15 amino acids. Trimming removed 4 bases from V and 4 bases from J; junction bases left unmatched: 6. The CDR3 region has the DNA TGTGCCAGCAGCTCAGGACAGGGGGAGGTCTATGGCTACACCTTC. It is translated as CASSSGQGEVYGYTF.

J is TRBJ1-3 and V is TRBV6-2 or TRBV6-3; unclear D gene. CDR1 MNHEY and CDR2 SVGEGT come from the germline V gene. CDR3 length equals 15 residues. The V end was cut by 2 bases, the J end by 0 bases, with 8 bases between. The CDR3 nucleotides are TGTGCCAGCAGTTACCCCGGAGGCTCTGGAAACACCATATATTTT. Translated, it gives CASSYPGGSGNTIYF.

This chain joins TRBV10-3 and TRBJ2-3; no clear D gene. The CDR3 spans 11 residues. The V end was cut by 4 bases, the J end by 5 bases, with 4 bases between. The V gene's germline CDR1 is ENHRY and CDR2 SYGVKD. CDR3 loop: CAISAGDTQYF. CDR3 bases: TGTGCCATCAGTGCCGGAGATACGCAGTATTTT.

This clone has more than one count but fewer than ten. V and J are TRBV5-1 and TRBJ1-2, with D maybe TRBD1 (5 bases). V was clipped by 1 base and J by 4 bases, with 20 bases between them. CDR3 size: 17 residues. The V gene's germline CDR1 is SGHRS and CDR2 YFSETQ. For the CDR3, the DNA is TGCGCCAGCAGCTTGACGGGGGTGGAGGTCTCCGGCTATGGCTACACCTTC. It codes for CASSLTGVEVSGYGYTF.